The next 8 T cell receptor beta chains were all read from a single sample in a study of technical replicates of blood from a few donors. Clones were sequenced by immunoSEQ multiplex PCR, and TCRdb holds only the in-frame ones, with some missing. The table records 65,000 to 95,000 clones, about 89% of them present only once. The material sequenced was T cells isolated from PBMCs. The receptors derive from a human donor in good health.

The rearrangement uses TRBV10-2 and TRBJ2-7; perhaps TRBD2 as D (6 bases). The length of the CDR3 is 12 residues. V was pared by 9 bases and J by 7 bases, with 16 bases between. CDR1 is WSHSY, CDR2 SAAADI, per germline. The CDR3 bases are TGCGCCAGTTTCGCGGGGAAAAGGGAGCAGTACTTC. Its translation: CASFAGKREQYF.

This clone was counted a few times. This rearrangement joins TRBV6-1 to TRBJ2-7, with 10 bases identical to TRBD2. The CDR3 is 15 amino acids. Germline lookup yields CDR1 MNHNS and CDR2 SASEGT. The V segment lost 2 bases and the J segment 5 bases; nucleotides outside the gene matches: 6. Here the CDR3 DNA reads TGTGCCAGCAGTGAAACGGCTAGCGGGAGCCACGAGCAGTACTTC. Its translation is CASSETASGSHEQYF.

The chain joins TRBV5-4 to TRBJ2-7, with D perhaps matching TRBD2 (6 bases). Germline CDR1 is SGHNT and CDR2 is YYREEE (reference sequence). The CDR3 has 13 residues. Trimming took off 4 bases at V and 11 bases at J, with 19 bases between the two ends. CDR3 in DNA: TGTGCCAGCAGCGATAACCAGTGGGGGGAAAAGTACTTC. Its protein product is CASSDNQWGEKYF.

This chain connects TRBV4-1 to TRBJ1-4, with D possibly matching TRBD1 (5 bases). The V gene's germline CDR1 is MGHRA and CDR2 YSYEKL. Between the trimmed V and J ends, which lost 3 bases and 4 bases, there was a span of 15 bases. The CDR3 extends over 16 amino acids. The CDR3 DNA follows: TGCGCCAGCAGCCACGCCCTCGGGGGGTTTAATGAAAAACTGTTTTTT. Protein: CASSHALGGFNEKLFF.

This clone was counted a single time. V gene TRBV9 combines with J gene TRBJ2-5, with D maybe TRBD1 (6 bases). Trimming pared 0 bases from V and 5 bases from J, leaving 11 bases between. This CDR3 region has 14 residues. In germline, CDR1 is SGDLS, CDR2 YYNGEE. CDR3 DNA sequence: TGTGCCAGCAGCGTAGATCACAGGGTGGAGACCCAGTACTTC. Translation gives CASSVDHRVETQYF.

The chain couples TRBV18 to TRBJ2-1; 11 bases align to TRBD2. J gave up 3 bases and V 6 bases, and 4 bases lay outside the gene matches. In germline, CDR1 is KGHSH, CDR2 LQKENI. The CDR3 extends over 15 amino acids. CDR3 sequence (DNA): TGTGCCAGCTCTGCCGGGACTAGCGGCTACAATGAGCAGTTCTTC. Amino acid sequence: CASSAGTSGYNEQFF.

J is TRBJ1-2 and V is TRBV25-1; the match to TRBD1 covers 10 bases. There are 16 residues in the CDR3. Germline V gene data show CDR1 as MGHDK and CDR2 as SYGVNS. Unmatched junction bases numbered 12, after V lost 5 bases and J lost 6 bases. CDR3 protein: CASSWFGTGVKDGYTF. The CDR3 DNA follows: TGTGCCAGCAGTTGGTTCGGGACAGGGGTAAAGGATGGCTACACCTTC.

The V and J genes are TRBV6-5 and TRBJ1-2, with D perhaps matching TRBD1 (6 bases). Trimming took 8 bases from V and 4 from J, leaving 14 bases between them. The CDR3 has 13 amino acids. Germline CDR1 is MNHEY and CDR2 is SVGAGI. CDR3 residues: CASGGHWSYGYTF. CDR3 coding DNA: TGTGCCAGCGGGGGACACTGGTCCTATGGCTACACCTTC.